Listed below are T cell receptor beta chains from one sample, sequenced in a study of early T cells in non-severe SARS-CoV-2 infection. TCRdb reprocessed the 5' RACE reads via MiXCR and lists one record per CDR3 protein. Among 20,000 to 25,000 distinct CDR3 sequences listed, nearly 5.5% were seen once. Specimen: whole blood. These receptors came from an adult who was a healthcare worker with PCR-confirmed SARS-CoV-2 infection or an uninfected control (not recorded which). CDR3s include the opening cysteine and the closing phenylalanine or tryptophan. The D gene is left open where the match is weak. Some rows have no size entry. The others give once, few or many, or a class for an expanded clone.

TRBD2 TRBJ2-1 many TRBV10-3 CAISTSGRLEQFF TGTGCCATCTCAACTAGCGGGAGATTAGAGCAGTTCTTC
NA TRBJ1-5 NA TRBV6-2/TRBV6-3 CASSFHREDQPQHF TGTGCCAGCAGTTTCCACCGGGAGGATCAGCCCCAGCATTTT
TRBD1 TRBJ1-4 NA TRBV11-2 CASSLSTGAGEKLFF TGTGCCAGCAGCTTATCTACAGGGGCGGGTGAAAAACTGTTTTTT
NA TRBJ2-1 NA TRBV6-1 CASSEVVRDEQFF TGTGCCAGCAGTGAAGTCGTCAGGGATGAGCAGTTCTTC
TRBD1 TRBJ1-1 many TRBV20-1 CSARDSARTGEAFF TGCAGTGCTAGAGATAGCGCAAGGACAGGTGAAGCTTTCTTT
NA TRBJ2-2 large TRBV5-1 CASSLRTWDTGELFF TGCGCCAGCAGCCTCCGGACCTGGGACACCGGGGAGCTGTTTTTT
NA TRBJ2-1 many TRBV12-3/TRBV12-4 CASSLSRLASINEQFF TGTGCCAGCAGTTTATCGCGGCTAGCGTCAATCAATGAGCAGTTCTTC
TRBD2 TRBJ2-3 many TRBV5-1 CASRTSGGPDTQYF TGCGCCAGCAGGACTAGCGGGGGCCCAGATACGCAGTATTTT
NA TRBJ1-1 many TRBV4-2 CASSQGELATEAFF TGTGCCAGCAGCCAAGGGGAGTTGGCCACTGAAGCTTTCTTT
NA TRBJ1-5 many TRBV7-6 CASSTGRIYSNQPQHF TGTGCCAGCAGCACGGGGAGAATCTATAGCAATCAGCCCCAGCATTTT
NA TRBJ1-5 many TRBV6-2/TRBV6-3 CASSYLSSSGNQPQHF TGTGCCAGCAGTTATCTTTCTTCGAGCGGCAATCAGCCCCAGCATTTT
TRBD1 TRBJ2-1 many TRBV11-2 CASSSYRTGDKATNEQFF TGTGCCAGCAGCTCGTACAGGACAGGAGATAAGGCCACCAATGAGCAGTTCTTC
TRBD1 TRBJ1-3 many TRBV11-2 CASSFGQGGLRENTIYF TGTGCCAGCAGCTTCGGACAGGGAGGACTTCGTGAAAACACCATATATTTT
NA TRBJ2-7 many TRBV10-1 CAPISPGEQYF TGCGCCCCTATAAGCCCAGGCGAGCAGTACTTC
NA TRBJ1-1 many TRBV4-3 CASSQASTNPTAFF TGCGCCAGCAGCCAAGCTTCGACTAATCCAACTGCTTTCTTT
TRBD1 TRBJ2-1 many TRBV7-7 CASSFGAGQGSNEQFF TGTGCTAGCAGCTTCGGCGCGGGACAGGGGTCCAATGAGCAGTTCTTC
NA TRBJ1-6 many TRBV7-2 CASSPGNSPLHF TGTGCCAGCAGCCCGGGGAATTCACCCCTCCACTTT
NA TRBJ2-7 many TRBV12-3/TRBV12-4 CASSWGGRNYEQYF TGTGCCAGCAGTTGGGGTGGTAGAAACTACGAGCAGTACTTC
NA TRBJ1-3 NA TRBV7-2 CASSQDFSGNTIYF TGTGCCAGCAGCCAAGATTTCTCTGGAAACACCATATATTTT
NA TRBJ2-2 many TRBV27 CASRNRVDTGELFF TGTGCCAGCAGAAACAGGGTTGACACCGGGGAGCTGTTTTTT